The 11 T cell receptor beta chains reported below all come from one sample, sequenced in a study of PD-1 blockade in classical Hodgkin lymphoma. Time point here: cycle 4 day 1 (C4D1), after six to seven weeks of nivolumab. Each and every patient relapsed after autologous stem cell transplantation, and patients got differing brentuximab vedotin exposure. Data came from immunoSEQ multiplex PCR; TCRdb stores just in-frame clones and leaves some out. The sample lists about 49,000 clones; around 90% were seen once. The specimen comprised peripheral blood mononuclear cells (PBMCs), sampled before the fourth cycle of nivolumab. The receptors were gathered from a human donor with classical Hodgkin lymphoma.

The chain combines TRBV10-2 with TRBJ1-5; D call uncertain. Per germline, CDR1 WSHSY and CDR2 SAAADI. Trimming cost V 2 bases and J 5 bases, with 13 bases left between them. The CDR3 runs 15 residues. CDR3 DNA sequence: TGCGCCAGCAGTGAGCCCCATCGGGGAGATCAGCCCCAGCATTTT. This sequence encodes CASSEPHRGDQPQHF.

The chain uses TRBV4-1 and TRBJ2-7, with D maybe TRBD1 (6 bases). The germline gives CDR1 MGHRA, CDR2 YSYEKL. CDR3 length: 17 amino acids. The V gene lost 1 base and the J gene lost 3 bases, with 19 bases spanning the gap. The DNA for the CDR3 is TGCGCCAGCAGCCAAGTCCCAAGCGGCGGCAGGGGCTACGAGCAGTACTTC. It specifies CASSQVPSGGRGYEQYF.

This clone was detected only once. The rearrangement joins TRBV5-1 to TRBJ1-1; perhaps TRBD1 as D (5 bases). Germline CDR1 and CDR2: SGHRS and YFSETQ. The CDR3 sequence is 17 residues long. V lost 7 bases to trimming and J lost 1 base, with 23 bases between them. Here the CDR3 reads CASYTTLTGGQNTEAFF. The CDR3 DNA sequence: TGCGCCAGCTACACCACCTTAACAGGCGGACAGAACACTGAAGCTTTCTTT.

The CDR3 is CASSLGIAGGETQYF. The CDR3 DNA sequence: TGTGCCAGCAGCTTAGGGATAGCGGGAGGGGAGACCCAGTACTTC. The chain recombines TRBV11-2 with TRBJ2-5, with TRBD2 identical over 11 bases. Germline trimming cut 1 base from V and 5 bases from J; bases unmatched to any gene: 3. CDR3 length equals 15 residues. Germline V CDR1 and CDR2: SGHAT, FQNNGV.

This chain joins TRBV6-5 and TRBJ2-3; 7 nucleotides align to TRBD2. This CDR3 region has 16 residues. The junction had 7 bases not matched to a gene; V was cut back by 4 bases and J by 0 bases. Germline CDR1 MNHEY, CDR2 SVGAGI. This chain's CDR3 is CASSFAPSGSTDTQYF. Written as DNA, the CDR3 is TGTGCCAGCAGTTTTGCCCCTAGCGGTAGCACAGATACGCAGTATTTT.

This chain uses TRBV11-3 with TRBJ1-1; TRBD1 might be the D (5 bases). CDR1 and CDR2 from the germline V gene are SGHNT and YENEEA. With 5 bases removed from V and 1 base from J, the gap between germline ends came to 8 bases. The CDR3 runs to 13 residues. CDR3 DNA sequence: TGTGCCAGCAGCCGCGACAGGAACACTGAAGCTTTCTTT. It yields the protein CASSRDRNTEAFF.

This rearrangement joins TRBV25-1 to TRBJ1-1; D is undetermined. The CDR3 runs 13 residues. CDR1 MGHDK and CDR2 SYGVNS come from the germline V gene. Trimming removed 5 bases at V and 6 bases at J, with 13 bases between. In nucleotides, the CDR3 is TGTGCCAGCAGTCTTGGACCGGGCTCTGAAGCTTTCTTT. Residues: CASSLGPGSEAFF. Combining the CDR3 with reference TRBV25-1 and TRBJ1-1 gives the whole variable domain EADIYQTPRYLVIGTGKKITLECSQTMGHDKMYWYQQDPGMELHLIHYSYGVNSTEKGDLSSESTVSRIRTEHFPLTLESARPSHTSQYLCASSLGPGSEAFFGQGTRLTVV.

V and J are TRBV5-5 and TRBJ1-1; 9 bases agree with TRBD1. J was trimmed by 4 bases and V by 3 bases; bases with no gene match: 10. The CDR3 has 16 residues. Germline CDR1 reads SGHKS; CDR2 reads YYEKEE (reference sequence). The CDR3 DNA is TGTGCCAGCAGCTCAGGACAGGGGATCTTATCCACTGAAGCTTTCTTT. This gives the protein CASSSGQGILSTEAFF.

The gene calls are TRBV19 and TRBJ1-1; the match to TRBD1 covers 7 bases. Germline loops: CDR1 LNHDA, CDR2 SQIVND (reference sequence). The CDR3 extends over 13 amino acids. V was pared by 5 bases and J by 0 bases, with 0 bases of the junction left unmatched. CDR3 in DNA: TGTGCCAGTAGTGGACAGGTGAACACTGAAGCTTTCTTT. Translating gives CASSGQVNTEAFF.

J is TRBJ2-7 and V is TRBV6-5, with 9 bases matching TRBD1. CDR3 size: 15 residues. Germline CDR1 reads MNHEY; CDR2 reads SVGAGI. Trimming removed 2 bases from V and 3 bases from J; junction bases left unmatched: 5. The CDR3 loop is CASSYALDRGYEQYF. DNA of the CDR3: TGTGCCAGCAGTTACGCTCTGGACAGGGGCTACGAGCAGTACTTC.

The chain combines TRBV20-1 with TRBJ2-7; the D is unclear. Germline CDR1 and CDR2: DFQATT and SNEGSKA (reference sequence). The V gene lost 1 base and the J gene lost 7 bases, with 8 bases spanning the gap. CDR3 length: 11 amino acids. Here the CDR3 reads CSARGLKEQYF. The CDR3 DNA is TGCAGTGCTAGAGGGCTAAAGGAGCAGTACTTC.